Described below is a single TCR beta chain sequence and its context. CDR1 is LGHNT and CDR2 is FRNRAP in the germline V gene. The CDR3 totals 15 residues. The ends lost 6 bases at V and 1 base at J; junction bases unmatched: 6. This record belongs to a study of tumor-infiltrating lymphocytes in oesophageal squamous cell carcinoma. TCRdb ran MiXCR on the PCR reads and lists one entry per CDR3 protein. Of 10,000 to 15,000 distinct CDR3 sequences in the sample, about 50% were seen once. The rearrangement joins TRBV12-5 to TRBJ1-5, with 7 bases lining up with TRBD1. This clonotype was sampled from a male donor with esophageal squamous cell carcinoma. The specimen was esophageal tumor tissue. CDR3 in amino acids: CASGLTGPSNQPQHF. In DNA, the CDR3 is TGTGCTAGTGGGCTGACAGGGCCGAGCAATCAGCCCCAGCATTTT. Full variable domain (remainder filled in from reference TRBV12-5 and TRBJ1-5): DARVTQTPRHKVTEMGQEVTMRCQPILGHNTVFWYRQTMMQGLELLAYFRNRAPLDDSGMPKDRFSAEMPDATLATLKIQPSEPRDSAVYFCASGLTGPSNQPQHFGDGTRLSIL.